This TCR beta chain was captured by sequencing in a study of shared clonotypes between healthy human individuals. Study-wide results and limits: Donor clonotype sharing was expected to depend on sequencing depth. Although depth was large, rarefaction showed that sequencing of the sorted subsets was incomplete.

Germline CDR1 SGHNT, CDR2 YYREEE (reference sequence). This CDR3 spans 13 amino acids. J lost 2 bases, V lost 3 bases, and 1 base had no gene match. The assay was immunoSEQ multiplex PCR, and TCRdb's table has in-frame clones only and misses some. In the table there are around 2.1 million clones, about 93% of which are singletons. As concerns this clone: Its antigen remains unknown.

Naive CD8 cells lacked CD45RO and underwent positive selection for CCR7, leaving out terminally differentiated effector memory CD45RA+ cells. The chain uses TRBV5-4 and TRBJ2-7; the match to TRBD2 covers 8 bases. This TCR derives from a man younger than 35 in good health. Some clones in this sample may be carry-over from other donors' samples. Material for sequencing was naive CD8+ T cells from PBMCs. The CDR3 reads CASSYGRAYEQYF. The CDR3 DNA is TGTGCCAGCAGCTACGGGAGGGCCTACGAGCAGTACTTC.